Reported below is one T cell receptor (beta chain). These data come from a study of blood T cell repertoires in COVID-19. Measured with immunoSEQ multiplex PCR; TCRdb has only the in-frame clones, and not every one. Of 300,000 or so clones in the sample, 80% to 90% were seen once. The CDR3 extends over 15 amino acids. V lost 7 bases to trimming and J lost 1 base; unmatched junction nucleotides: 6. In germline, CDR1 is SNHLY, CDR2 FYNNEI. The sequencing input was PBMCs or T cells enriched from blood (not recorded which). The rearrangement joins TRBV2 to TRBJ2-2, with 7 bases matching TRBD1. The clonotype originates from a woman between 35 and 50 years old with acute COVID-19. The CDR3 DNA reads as TGTGCCAGCACTAGGGACAGACAGAACACCGGGGAGCTGTTTTTT. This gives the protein CASTRDRQNTGELFF.